The T cell receptor (beta chain) described here comes from a study of cytomegalovirus exposure and HLA in healthy donors. Findings and limits, study-wide: Another analysis was done later, and it associated more than 15,000 TCR beta sequences with HLA alleles at 0.05 false discovery rate. Per a later analysis, HLA-associated TCR beta chains showed more clonal expansion than other, equally common TCR beta chains. Later analysis showed most CMV-associated TCR beta chains appearing HLA-restricted. In vitro checks showed that a few CMV-associated chains really do target CMV antigens.

This clone was observed a single time. Its antigen is still unknown. The PCR employed 60 Vbeta primers together with 13 Jbeta primers. The protocol was immunoSEQ multiplex PCR, while the TCRdb copy is restricted to in-frame clones and leaves out a portion. This table has about 86,000 clones, about two thirds appearing once. The sequence came from a man aged 55 to 70 in good health and CMV-seronegative. The sample consisted of PBMCs.

The CDR3 DNA sequence: TGTGCCAGCTCCTGGGGGGGCAATTCACCCCTCCACTTT. This translates into CASSWGGNSPLHF. This chain uses TRBV6-1 with TRBJ1-6; perhaps TRBD1 as D (6 bases). The CDR3 is 13 amino acids. Germline-derived CDR1 and CDR2 are MNHNS and SASEGT. V was clipped by 8 bases and J by 7 bases, with 12 bases between them.